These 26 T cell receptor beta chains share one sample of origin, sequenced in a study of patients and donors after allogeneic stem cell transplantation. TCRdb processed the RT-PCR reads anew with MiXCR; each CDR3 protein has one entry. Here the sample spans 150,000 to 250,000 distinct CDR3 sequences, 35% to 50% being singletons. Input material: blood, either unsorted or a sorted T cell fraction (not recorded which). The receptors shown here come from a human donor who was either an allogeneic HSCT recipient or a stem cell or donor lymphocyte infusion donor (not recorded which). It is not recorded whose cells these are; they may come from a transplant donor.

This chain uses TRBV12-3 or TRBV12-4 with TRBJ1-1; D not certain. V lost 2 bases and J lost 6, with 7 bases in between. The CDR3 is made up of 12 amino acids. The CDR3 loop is CASSLFSAEAFF. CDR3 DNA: TGTGCCAGCAGTTTATTTAGCGCTGAAGCTTTCTTT.

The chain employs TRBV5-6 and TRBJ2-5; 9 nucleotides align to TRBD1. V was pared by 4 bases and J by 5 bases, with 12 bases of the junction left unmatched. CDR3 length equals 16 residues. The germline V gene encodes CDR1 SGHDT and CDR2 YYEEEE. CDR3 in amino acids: CASSLGMGQGMETQYF. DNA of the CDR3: TGTGCCAGCAGCCTTGGTATGGGACAGGGTATGGAGACCCAGTACTTC.

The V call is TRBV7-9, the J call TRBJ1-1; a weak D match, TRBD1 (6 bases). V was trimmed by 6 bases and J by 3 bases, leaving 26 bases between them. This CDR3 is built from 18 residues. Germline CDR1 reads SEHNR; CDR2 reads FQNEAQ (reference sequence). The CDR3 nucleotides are TGTGCCAGCAGAAAGGAAGCCGGGTGGGGGGCGTCGGACACTGAAGCTTTCTTT. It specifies CASRKEAGWGASDTEAFF. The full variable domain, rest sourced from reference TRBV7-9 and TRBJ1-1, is DTGVSQNPRHKITKRGQNVTFRCDPISEHNRLYWYRQTLGQGPEFLTYFQNEAQLEKSRLLSDRFSAERPKGSFSTLEIQRTEQGDSAMYLCASRKEAGWGASDTEAFFGQGTRLTVV.

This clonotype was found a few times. For the CDR3, the DNA is TGTGCCAGCACGACTAAGAGACAGGGGGGTTTTAGCAATCAGCCCCAGCATTTT. Translation: CASTTKRQGGFSNQPQHF. This chain connects TRBV25-1 to TRBJ1-5, with 9 bases that match TRBD1. With 7 bases clipped from V and 0 bases from J, the junction kept 13 bases outside the gene matches. From germline, CDR1 is MGHDK and CDR2 SYGVNS. CDR3 length equals 18 residues.

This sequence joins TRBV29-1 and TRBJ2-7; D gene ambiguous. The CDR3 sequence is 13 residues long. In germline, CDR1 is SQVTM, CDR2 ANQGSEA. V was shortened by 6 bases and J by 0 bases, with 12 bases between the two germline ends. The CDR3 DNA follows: TGCAGCGTGGACGATCGCCACTCCTACGAGCAGTACTTC. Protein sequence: CSVDDRHSYEQYF.

CDR3 in DNA: TGTGCCAGCTCACCTAATCTAGGGGATACCTCTGGAAACACCATATATTTT. It yields the protein CASSPNLGDTSGNTIYF. This chain joins TRBV18 and TRBJ1-3; perhaps TRBD1 as D (5 bases). In germline, CDR1 is KGHSH, CDR2 LQKENI. The length of the CDR3 is 17 residues. The V and J ends lost 3 bases and 0 bases respectively, with 15 bases between them.

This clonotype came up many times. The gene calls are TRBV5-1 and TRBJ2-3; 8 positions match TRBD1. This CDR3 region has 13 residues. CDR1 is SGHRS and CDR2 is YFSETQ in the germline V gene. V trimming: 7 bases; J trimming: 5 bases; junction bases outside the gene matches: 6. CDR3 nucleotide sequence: TGCGCCAGCCGATTAACAGGGGGAGATACGCAGTATTTT. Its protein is CASRLTGGDTQYF.

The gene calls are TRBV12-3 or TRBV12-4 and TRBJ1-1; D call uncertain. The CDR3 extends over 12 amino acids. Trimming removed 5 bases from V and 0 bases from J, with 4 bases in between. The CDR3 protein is CASSILNTEAFF. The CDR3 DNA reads TGTGCCAGCAGTATTCTGAACACTGAAGCTTTCTTT.

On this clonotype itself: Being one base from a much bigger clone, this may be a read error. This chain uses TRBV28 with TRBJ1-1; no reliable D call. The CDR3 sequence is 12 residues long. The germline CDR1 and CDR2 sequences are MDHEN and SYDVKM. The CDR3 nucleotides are TGTGCCAGCAATTTAAAGGGAACTGAAGCTTTCTTT. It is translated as CASNLKGTEAFF.

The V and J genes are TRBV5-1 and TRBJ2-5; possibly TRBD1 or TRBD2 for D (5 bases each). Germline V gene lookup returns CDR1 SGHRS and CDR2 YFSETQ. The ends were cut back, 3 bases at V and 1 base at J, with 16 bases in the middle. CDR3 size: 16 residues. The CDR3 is CASSSPGRLGQETQYF. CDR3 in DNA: TGCGCCAGCAGCTCCCCGGGACGACTCGGCCAAGAGACCCAGTACTTC. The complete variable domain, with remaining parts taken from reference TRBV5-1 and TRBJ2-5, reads KAGVTQTPRYLIKTRGQQVTLSCSPISGHRSVSWYQQTPGQGLQFLFEYFSETQRNKGNFPGRFSGRQFSNSRSEMNVSTLELGDSALYLCASSSPGRLGQETQYFGPGTRLLVL.

CDR3 loop: CASSQGSGLPLPTNYGYTF. As DNA, the CDR3 is TGCGCCAGCAGCCAAGGTTCCGGGCTCCCTCTACCAACTAACTATGGCTACACCTTC. This chain uses TRBV4-3 with TRBJ1-2; D not resolved. CDR1 is LGHNA, CDR2 YSLEER, per germline. Trimming took off 1 base at V and 0 bases at J, with 21 bases between the two ends. There are 19 residues in the CDR3.

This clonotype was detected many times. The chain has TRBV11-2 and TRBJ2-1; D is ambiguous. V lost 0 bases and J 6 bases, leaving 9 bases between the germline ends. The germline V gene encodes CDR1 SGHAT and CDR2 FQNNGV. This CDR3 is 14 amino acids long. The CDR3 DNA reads TGTGCCAGCAGCTTAGATTTACCGGGCAATGAGCAGTTCTTC. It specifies CASSLDLPGNEQFF.

The CDR3 is CASSAPYSPLHF. The DNA of the CDR3 is TGTGCCAGCAGTGCTCCTTATTCACCCCTCCACTTT. The chain links TRBV6-5 to TRBJ1-6; D unclear. This CDR3 contains 12 residues. Looked up from germline, CDR1 is MNHEY and CDR2 is SVGAGI. Trimming removed 5 bases from V and 8 bases from J, with 7 bases in between.

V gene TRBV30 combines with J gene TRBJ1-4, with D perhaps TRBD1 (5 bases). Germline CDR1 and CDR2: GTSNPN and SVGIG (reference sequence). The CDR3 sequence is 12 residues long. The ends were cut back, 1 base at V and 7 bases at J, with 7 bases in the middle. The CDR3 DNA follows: TGTGCCTGGAGTGGGGACCCTGAAAAACTGTTTTTT. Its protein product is CAWSGDPEKLFF.

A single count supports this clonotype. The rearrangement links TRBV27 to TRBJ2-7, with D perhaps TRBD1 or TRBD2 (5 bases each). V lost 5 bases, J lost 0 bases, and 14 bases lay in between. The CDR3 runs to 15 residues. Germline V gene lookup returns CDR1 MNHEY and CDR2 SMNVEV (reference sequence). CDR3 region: CASSKPGPSSYEQYF. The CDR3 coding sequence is TGTGCCAGCAGTAAGCCGGGACCATCCTCCTACGAGCAGTACTTC.

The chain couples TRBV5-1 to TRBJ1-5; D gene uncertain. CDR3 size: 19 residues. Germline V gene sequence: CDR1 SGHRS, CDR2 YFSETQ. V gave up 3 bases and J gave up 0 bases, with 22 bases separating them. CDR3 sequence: CASSSTFAGRNLSNQPQHF. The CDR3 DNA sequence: TGCGCCAGCAGCTCAACTTTTGCCGGACGGAACCTTAGCAATCAGCCCCAGCATTTT.

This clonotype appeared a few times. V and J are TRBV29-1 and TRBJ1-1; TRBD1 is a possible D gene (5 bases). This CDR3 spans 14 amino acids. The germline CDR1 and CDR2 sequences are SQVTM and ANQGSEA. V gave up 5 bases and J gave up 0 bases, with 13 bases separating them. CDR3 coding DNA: TGCAGCGTTTTATCAGGGATTATGAACACTGAAGCTTTCTTT. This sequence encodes CSVLSGIMNTEAFF.

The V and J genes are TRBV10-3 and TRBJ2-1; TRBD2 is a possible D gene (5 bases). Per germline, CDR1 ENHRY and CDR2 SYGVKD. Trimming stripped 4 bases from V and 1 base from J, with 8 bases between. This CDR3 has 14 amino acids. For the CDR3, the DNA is TGTGCCATCAGTGCAGAGGGATCCTACAATGAGCAGTTCTTC. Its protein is CAISAEGSYNEQFF.

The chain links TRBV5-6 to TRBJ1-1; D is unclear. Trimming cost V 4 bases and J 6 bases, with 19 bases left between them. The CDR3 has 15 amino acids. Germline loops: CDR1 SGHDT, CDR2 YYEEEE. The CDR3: CASSPDGEGYAEAFF. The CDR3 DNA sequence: TGTGCCAGCAGCCCGGACGGGGAAGGGTATGCTGAAGCTTTCTTT. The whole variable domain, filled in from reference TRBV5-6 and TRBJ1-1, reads DAGVTQSPTHLIKTRGQQVTLRCSPKSGHDTVSWYQQALGQGPQFIFQYYEEEERQRGNFPDRFSGHQFPNYSSELNVNALLLGDSALYLCASSPDGEGYAEAFFGQGTRLTVV.

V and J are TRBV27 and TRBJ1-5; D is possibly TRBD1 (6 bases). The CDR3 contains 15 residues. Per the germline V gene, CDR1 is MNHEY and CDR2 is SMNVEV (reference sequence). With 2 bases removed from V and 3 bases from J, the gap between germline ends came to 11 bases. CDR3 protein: CASSLGDNPNQPQHF. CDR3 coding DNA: TGTGCCAGCAGTTTAGGGGACAACCCCAATCAGCCCCAGCATTTT.

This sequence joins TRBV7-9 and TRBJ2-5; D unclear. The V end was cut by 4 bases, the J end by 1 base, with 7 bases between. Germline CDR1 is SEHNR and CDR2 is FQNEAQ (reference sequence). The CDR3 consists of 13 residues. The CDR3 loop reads CASSSTVQETQYF. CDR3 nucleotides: TGTGCCAGCAGCTCGACGGTCCAAGAGACCCAGTACTTC.

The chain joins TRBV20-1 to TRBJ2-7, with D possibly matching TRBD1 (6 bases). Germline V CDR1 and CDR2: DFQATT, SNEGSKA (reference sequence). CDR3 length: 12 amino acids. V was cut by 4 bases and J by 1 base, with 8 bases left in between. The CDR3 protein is CSATTGSYEQYF. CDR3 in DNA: TGCAGTGCTACTACAGGGTCCTACGAGCAGTACTTC.

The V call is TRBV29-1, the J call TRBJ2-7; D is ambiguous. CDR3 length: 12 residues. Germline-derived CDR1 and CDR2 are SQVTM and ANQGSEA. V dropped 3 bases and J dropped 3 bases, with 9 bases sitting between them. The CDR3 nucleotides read TGCAGCGTTGACGCCGGAAGCTACGAGCAGTACTTC. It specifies CSVDAGSYEQYF.

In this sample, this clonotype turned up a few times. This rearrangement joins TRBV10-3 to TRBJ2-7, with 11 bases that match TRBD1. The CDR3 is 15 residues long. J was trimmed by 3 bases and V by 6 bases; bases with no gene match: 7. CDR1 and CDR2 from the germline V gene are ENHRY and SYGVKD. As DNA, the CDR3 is TGTGCCATCAGAGGACAGGGGGCCTCTTACTACGAGCAGTACTTC. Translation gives CAIRGQGASYYEQYF.

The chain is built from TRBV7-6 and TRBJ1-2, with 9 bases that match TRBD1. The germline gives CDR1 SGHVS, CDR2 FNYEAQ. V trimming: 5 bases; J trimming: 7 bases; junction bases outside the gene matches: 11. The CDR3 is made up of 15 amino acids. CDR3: CASSPSPGQGFGYTF. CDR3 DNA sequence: TGTGCCAGCAGCCCCTCCCCGGGACAGGGTTTTGGCTACACCTTC.

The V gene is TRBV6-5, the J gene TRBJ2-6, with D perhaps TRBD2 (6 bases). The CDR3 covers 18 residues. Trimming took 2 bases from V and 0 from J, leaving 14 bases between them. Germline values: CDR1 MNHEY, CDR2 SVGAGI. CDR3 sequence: CASSYGGSRVSGANVLTF. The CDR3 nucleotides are TGTGCCAGCAGTTACGGGGGGTCCCGAGTCTCTGGGGCCAACGTCCTGACTTTC.